Listed here is a single TCR beta chain. What antigen it recognizes has not been identified. The record originates from a study of CXCR3-negative and CXCR3-positive naive CD8 T cells (dated by TCRdb to between 2018 and 2021). Regarding the complete study: In total, around 150 million TRB reads were obtained, or roughly 1.5 +/- 0.3 million reads per library. Naive subsets from a handful of donors and memory cells from 3 donors were included in the TRBV-TRBJ cluster analysis. Diversity and physicochemical repertoire analyses covered approximately 10 donors pooled from two independent experiments.

For every CD8+ T cell subset, approximately 300,000 cells were flow-sorted straight into RLT lysis buffer, and each subset was sorted in triplicate. To keep memory contaminants out, a stringent definition of naive CD8+ T cells was applied: CD45RO-CCR7+CD27+CD95-. Peripheral blood mononuclear cells were isolated from buffy coats by standard density gradient centrifugation. Naive CXCR3-negative and CXCR3-positive CD8+ T cells were flow-sorted using a FACSAria III. Total RNA was extracted from sorted cells using an RNeasy Mini Kit. CDR1 is given as SGHVS and CDR2 as FQNEAQ, both from the germline V gene. The CDR3 goes from the cysteine to the phenylalanine over 15 residues. The coding DNA is unavailable. This sample was sequenced with a NextSeq 550. The Human TCR Profiling Kit (MiLaboratory) was used to prepare UMI-labeled 5' RACE TRB cDNA libraries. The full amount of extracted RNA was used for cDNA synthesis, and the full amount of resulting cDNA was used for PCR amplification. Libraries were prepared in parallel using an identical number of PCR cycles. In the original analysis: With a minimum of two reads required per UMI, MIGEC and MiXCR pulled out about 54,000 +/- 9,700 unique UMI-labeled TRB cDNA molecules from each library. On average, each library contained about 40,000 +/- 10,000 functional in-frame TRB CDR3 nucleotide clonotypes without stop codons. Diversity metrics, including normalized Shannon-Wiener and Chao1, were computed in VDJtools after downsampling to 5000 UMI-labeled TRB molecules per sample. VDJtools was used to calculate clonotype-size-weighted physicochemical properties of the central five CDR3 residues, namely interaction energy, strength, volume and Kidera factor 4. Following TCRdb reprocessing, every CDR3 protein sequence forms one entry, and DNA is not provided. These V and J calls are TCRdb output, not the study's own analysis. This sample's table has entries for 100,000 or so distinct CDR3 sequences. The top ten clones comprise approximately 1.5% of the sample.

Paper-wide results and their limitations: Because surface CD5, which is linked to self-reactivity in mice, was comparable between the naive subsets, TCR interaction strength was also inferred from TRB CDR3 physicochemical properties. TRBV-TRBJ usage was similar between naive CXCR3-negative and CXCR3-positive cells from the same donor, while memory cells showed distinct patterns. Compared with CXCR3-negative naive cells, CXCR3-positive naive cells had TRB CDR3s with higher hydrophobicity (lower Kidera factor 4), lower energy, and higher strength and volume indices. Both naive subsets had comparably high repertoire diversity, while memory CD8+ T cells had much lower repertoire diversity. Because CXCR3 expression was partially decreased after cryopreservation, freshly isolated PBMCs were used for most assays.

The sequence derives from a human donor in good health. Some clones in this sample may be carry-over from other donors' samples. The receptor chain draws on TRBV7-8 and TRBJ2-1. Sequences were obtained from naive CXCR3- CD8+ T cells from blood. The sample's cell subset or site label is to be understood as: CD45RO-CCR7+CD27+CD95- naive CD8+ T cells lacking CXCR3 (TNR3-). CDR3 sequence: CASSLERNSYNEQFF.